This is a list of T cell receptor beta chains from one sample in a study of regulatory T cells in long-lasting Graves disease. TCRdb ran MiXCR on the multiplex PCR reads and lists one entry per CDR3 protein. Counted here are 300,000 to 450,000 distinct CDR3 sequences, 15% to 19% occurring once; the ten biggest clones make up about 20%. Here the sequenced sample was peripheral blood mononuclear cells (PBMCs), taken at new diagnosis, from a patient treated with antithyroid drugs. The source of these receptors is a female donor with Graves disease. Both conserved end residues are part of each CDR3. The order of the fields is clone size, V gene, D gene, J gene, CDR3 protein, CDR3 DNA. D genes are given only for firm matches. Clone size appears in some rows only: once, few, many, or a class for an expanded clone.

size: many
V: TRBV2
D: TRBD2
J: TRBJ2-3
CDR3: CASSVSSGSTNQGGSSSTDTQYF
DNA: TGTGCCAGCAGTGTCAGTAGCGGGAGCACGAATCAAGGAGGTAGCTCCTCCACAGATACGCAGTATTTT

size: many
V: TRBV11-2
D: -
J: TRBJ1-2
CDR3: CASSVTPYYGYTF
DNA: TGTGCCAGCAGCGTAACCCCCTACTATGGCTACACCTTC

size: many
V: TRBV3-1
D: TRBD1
J: TRBJ1-1
CDR3: CASSRGQGLVAFF
DNA: TGTGCCAGCAGCCGAGGACAGGGACTGGTAGCTTTCTTT

size: many
V: TRBV2
D: -
J: TRBJ1-2
CDR3: CASSGVTGYGYTF
DNA: TGTGCCAGCAGTGGAGTGACAGGCTATGGCTACACCTTC

size: many
V: TRBV2
D: TRBD1
J: TRBJ2-7
CDR3: CASRTDRGTYEQYF
DNA: TGTGCCAGCAGGACGGACAGGGGAACCTACGAGCAGTACTTC

size: -
V: TRBV4-3
D: -
J: TRBJ2-7
CDR3: CASSQDMGSSSYEQYF
DNA: TGCGCCAGCAGCCAAGATATGGGATCAAGCTCCTACGAGCAGTACTTC

size: many
V: TRBV18
D: -
J: TRBJ2-7
CDR3: CASSLSGALDEQYF
DNA: TGTGCCAGCTCACTGAGTGGGGCCCTGGACGAGCAGTACTTC

size: many
V: TRBV27
D: -
J: TRBJ2-7
CDR3: CASSLFRQAYEQYF
DNA: TGTGCCAGCAGTTTATTCCGACAGGCCTACGAGCAGTACTTC

size: -
V: TRBV28
D: -
J: TRBJ1-4
CDR3: CTSSLGDGKLFF
DNA: TGTACCAGCAGTTTAGGGGATGGAAAACTGTTTTTT

size: many
V: TRBV5-1
D: -
J: TRBJ1-1
CDR3: CASSFGTEEITEAFF
DNA: TGCGCCAGCAGCTTTGGGACGGAAGAAATCACTGAAGCTTTCTTT

size: -
V: TRBV6-1
D: TRBD1
J: TRBJ1-2
CDR3: CASKPRTGRLRADGYTF
DNA: TGTGCCAGCAAGCCCCGGACAGGTCGGCTGAGGGCTGATGGCTACACCTTC

size: -
V: TRBV5-1
D: TRBD1
J: TRBJ2-1
CDR3: CASSEGQGLGFF
DNA: TGCGCCAGCAGCGAAGGACAGGGGCTGGGGTTCTTC

size: many
V: TRBV20-1
D: -
J: TRBJ2-3
CDR3: CSAPLAITDTQYF
DNA: TGCAGTGCTCCCCTGGCGATCACAGATACGCAGTATTTT

size: few
V: TRBV4-1
D: -
J: TRBJ1-1
CDR3: CASSQWGTEAFF
DNA: TGCGCCAGCAGCCAATGGGGGACTGAAGCTTTCTTT

size: many
V: TRBV5-6
D: -
J: TRBJ1-2
CDR3: CASSDTGLRPYGYTF
DNA: TGTGCCAGCAGCGATACAGGGTTGCGTCCGTATGGCTACACCTTC

size: many
V: TRBV28
D: -
J: TRBJ1-6
CDR3: CASSPQNSYNSPLHF
DNA: TGTGCCAGCAGTCCACAGAACTCCTATAATTCACCCCTCCACTTT

size: -
V: TRBV2
D: TRBD1
J: TRBJ2-5
CDR3: CASSKGQGRETQYF
DNA: TGTGCCAGCAGCAAGGGACAGGGACGAGAGACCCAGTACTTC

size: many
V: TRBV2
D: -
J: TRBJ2-3
CDR3: CASSERDSRSDTQYF
DNA: TGTGCCAGCAGTGAAAGGGACTCAAGGTCAGATACGCAGTATTTT

size: many
V: TRBV7-2
D: -
J: TRBJ2-5
CDR3: CASSLVQRETQYF
DNA: TGTGCCAGCAGCTTAGTGCAGAGGGAGACCCAGTACTTC

size: few
V: TRBV2
D: TRBD2
J: TRBJ2-3
CDR3: CASDPGTSGRGDTQYF
DNA: TGTGCCAGCGATCCCGGGACTAGCGGGAGGGGAGATACGCAGTATTTT

size: many
V: TRBV27
D: -
J: TRBJ2-7
CDR3: CASSRGGSSEQYF
DNA: TGTGCCAGCAGTCGAGGGGGGTCCTCCGAGCAGTACTTC

size: many
V: TRBV6-1
D: TRBD1
J: TRBJ1-2
CDR3: CASFDRGGSWYGYTF
DNA: TGTGCCAGTTTCGACAGGGGCGGTTCATGGTATGGCTACACCTTC

size: few
V: TRBV27
D: -
J: TRBJ1-5
CDR3: CASSRNVRQPQHF
DNA: TGTGCCAGCAGCCGTAACGTCCGTCAGCCCCAGCATTTT

size: few
V: TRBV4-3
D: -
J: TRBJ2-3
CDR3: CASSQEPQGGGADTQYF
DNA: TGCGCCAGCAGCCAAGAGCCCCAAGGAGGGGGAGCAGATACGCAGTATTTT

size: -
V: TRBV7-8
D: TRBD2
J: TRBJ2-1
CDR3: CASSLQTSGQEQFF
DNA: TGTGCCAGCAGCTTACAGACTAGCGGGCAGGAGCAGTTCTTC

size: many
V: TRBV10-1
D: -
J: TRBJ2-5
CDR3: CASSPTGFQETQYF
DNA: TGCGCCAGCAGTCCCACAGGGTTCCAAGAGACCCAGTACTTC

size: -
V: TRBV12-3/TRBV12-4
D: TRBD1
J: TRBJ1-2
CDR3: CASSRTGFGGYTF
DNA: TGTGCCAGCAGTCGGACAGGGTTTGGTGGCTACACCTTC

size: few
V: TRBV20-1
D: -
J: TRBJ1-4
CDR3: CSAFTQDTTTNEKLFF
DNA: TGCAGTGCTTTTACTCAGGACACCACAACTAATGAAAAACTGTTTTTT

size: many
V: TRBV13
D: TRBD2
J: TRBJ2-3
CDR3: CASSLSGSPDTQYF
DNA: TGTGCCAGCAGCCTGAGCGGGAGTCCAGATACGCAGTATTTT

size: many
V: TRBV7-3
D: -
J: TRBJ2-5
CDR3: CASSLHNRETQYF
DNA: TGTGCCAGCAGCCTACACAACAGGGAGACCCAGTACTTC

size: many
V: TRBV7-9
D: TRBD2
J: TRBJ2-7
CDR3: CASSLDAGVGYEQYF
DNA: TGTGCCAGCAGCTTAGATGCGGGAGTAGGGTACGAGCAGTACTTC

size: few
V: TRBV9
D: -
J: TRBJ1-2
CDR3: CASSVGKGPQHGYTF
DNA: TGTGCCAGCAGCGTTGGAAAGGGGCCCCAGCATGGCTACACCTTC